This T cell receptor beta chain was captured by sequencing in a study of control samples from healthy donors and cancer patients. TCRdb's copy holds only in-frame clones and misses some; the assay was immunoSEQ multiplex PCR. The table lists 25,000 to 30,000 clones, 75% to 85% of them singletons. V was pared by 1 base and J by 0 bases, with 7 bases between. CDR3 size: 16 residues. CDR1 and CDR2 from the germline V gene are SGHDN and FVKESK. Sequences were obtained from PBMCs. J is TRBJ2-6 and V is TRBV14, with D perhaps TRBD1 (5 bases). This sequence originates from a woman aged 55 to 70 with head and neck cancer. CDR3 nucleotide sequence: TGTGCCAGCAGCCAAGTGACAGCCTCTGGGGCCAACGTCCTGACTTTC. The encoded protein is CASSQVTASGANVLTF.